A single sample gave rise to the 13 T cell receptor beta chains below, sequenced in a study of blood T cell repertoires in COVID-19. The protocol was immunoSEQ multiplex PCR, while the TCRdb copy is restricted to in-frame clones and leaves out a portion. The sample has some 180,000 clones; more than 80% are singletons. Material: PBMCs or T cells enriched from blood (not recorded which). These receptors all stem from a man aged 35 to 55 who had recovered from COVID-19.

This CDR3 is CASSEGAGGADLDTQYF. DNA of the CDR3: TGTGCCAGCAGCGAGGGGGCGGGGGGCGCGGATTTGGATACGCAGTATTTT. V usage is TRBV9 and J usage is TRBJ2-3; a weak D match, TRBD2 (8 bases). The germline V and J ends were trimmed by 3 bases and 6 bases, with 23 bases remaining between them. Per the germline V gene, CDR1 is SGDLS and CDR2 is YYNGEE. CDR3 length: 17 residues.

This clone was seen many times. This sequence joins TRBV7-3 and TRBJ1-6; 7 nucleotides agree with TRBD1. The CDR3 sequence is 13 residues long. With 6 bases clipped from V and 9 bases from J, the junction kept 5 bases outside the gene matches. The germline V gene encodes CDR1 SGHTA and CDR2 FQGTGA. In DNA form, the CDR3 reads TGTGCCAGCAGTATGGGACAGCGTTCACCCCTCCACTTT. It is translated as CASSMGQRSPLHF.

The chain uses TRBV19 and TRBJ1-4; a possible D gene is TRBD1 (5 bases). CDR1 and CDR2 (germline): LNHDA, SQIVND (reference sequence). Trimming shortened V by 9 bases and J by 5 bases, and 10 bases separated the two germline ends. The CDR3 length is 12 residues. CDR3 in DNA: TGTGCCAGCAGGGAGGCGAATGAAAAACTGTTTTTT. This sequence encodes CASREANEKLFF.

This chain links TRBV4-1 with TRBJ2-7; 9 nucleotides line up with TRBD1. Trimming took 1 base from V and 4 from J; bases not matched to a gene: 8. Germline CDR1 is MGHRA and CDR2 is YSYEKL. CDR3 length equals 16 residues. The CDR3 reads CASSQAPGTGNYEQYF. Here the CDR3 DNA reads TGCGCCAGCAGCCAAGCTCCCGGGACAGGGAATTACGAGCAGTACTTC.

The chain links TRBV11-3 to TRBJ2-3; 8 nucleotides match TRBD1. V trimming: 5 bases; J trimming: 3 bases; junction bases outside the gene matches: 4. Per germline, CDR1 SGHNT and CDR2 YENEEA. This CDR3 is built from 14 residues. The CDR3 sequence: CASSQGQATDTQYF. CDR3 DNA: TGTGCCAGCAGCCAGGGACAGGCGACAGATACGCAGTATTTT.

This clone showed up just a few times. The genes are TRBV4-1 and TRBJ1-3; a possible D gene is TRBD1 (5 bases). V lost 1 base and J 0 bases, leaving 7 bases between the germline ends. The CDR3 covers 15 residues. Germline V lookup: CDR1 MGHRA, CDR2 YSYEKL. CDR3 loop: CASSQGDFSGNTIYF. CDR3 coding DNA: TGCGCCAGCAGCCAAGGGGACTTCTCTGGAAACACCATATATTTT.

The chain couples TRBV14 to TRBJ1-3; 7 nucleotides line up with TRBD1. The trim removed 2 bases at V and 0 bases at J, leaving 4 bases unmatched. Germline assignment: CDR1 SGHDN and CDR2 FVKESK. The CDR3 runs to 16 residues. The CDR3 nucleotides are TGTGCCAGCAGCCAAACGACAGGGAGCTCTGGAAACACCATATATTTT. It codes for CASSQTTGSSGNTIYF.

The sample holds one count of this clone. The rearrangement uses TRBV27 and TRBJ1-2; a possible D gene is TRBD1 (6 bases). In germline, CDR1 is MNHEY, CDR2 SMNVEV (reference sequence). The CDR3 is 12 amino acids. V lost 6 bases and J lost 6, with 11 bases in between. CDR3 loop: CASRRTGHGYTF. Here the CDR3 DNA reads TGTGCCAGCAGACGAACAGGGCATGGCTACACCTTC.

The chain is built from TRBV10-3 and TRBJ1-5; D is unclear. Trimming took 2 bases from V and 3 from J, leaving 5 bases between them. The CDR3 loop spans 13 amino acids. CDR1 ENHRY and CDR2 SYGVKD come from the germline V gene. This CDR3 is CAISESLNQPQHF. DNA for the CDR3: TGTGCCATCAGTGAGAGCCTCAATCAGCCCCAGCATTTT.

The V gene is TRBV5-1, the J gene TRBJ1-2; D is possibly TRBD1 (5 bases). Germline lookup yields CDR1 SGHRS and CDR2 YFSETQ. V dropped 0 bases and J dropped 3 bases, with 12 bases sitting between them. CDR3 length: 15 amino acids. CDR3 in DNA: TGCGCCAGCAGCTTGGACGAGCAGGGCTACTATGGCTACACCTTC. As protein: CASSLDEQGYYGYTF.

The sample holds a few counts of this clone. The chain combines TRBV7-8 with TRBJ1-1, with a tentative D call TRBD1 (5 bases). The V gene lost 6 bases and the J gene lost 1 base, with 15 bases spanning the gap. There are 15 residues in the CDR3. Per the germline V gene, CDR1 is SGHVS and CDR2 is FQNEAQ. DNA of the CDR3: TGTGCCAGCAGTCCAACCCAGGGCTCGAACACTGAAGCTTTCTTT. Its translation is CASSPTQGSNTEAFF.

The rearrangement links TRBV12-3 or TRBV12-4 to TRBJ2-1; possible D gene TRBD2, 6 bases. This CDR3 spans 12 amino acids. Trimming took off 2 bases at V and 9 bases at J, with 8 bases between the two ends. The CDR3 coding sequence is TGTGCCAGCAGTTTAAGGGGAGGTGAGCAGTTCTTC. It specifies CASSLRGGEQFF.

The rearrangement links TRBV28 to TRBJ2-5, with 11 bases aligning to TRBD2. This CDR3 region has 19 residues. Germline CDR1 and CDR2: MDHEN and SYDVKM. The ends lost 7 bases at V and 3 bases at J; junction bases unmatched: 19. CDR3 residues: CASTTQTTSGTRDEETQYF. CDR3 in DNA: TGTGCCAGCACCACTCAGACGACTAGCGGGACAAGGGATGAAGAGACCCAGTACTTC. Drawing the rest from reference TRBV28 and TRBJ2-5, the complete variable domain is DVKVTQSSRYLVKRTGEKVFLECVQDMDHENMFWYRQDPGLGLRLIYFSYDVKMKEKGDIPEGYSVSREKKERFSLILESASTNQTSMYLCASTTQTTSGTRDEETQYFGPGTRLLVL.